This TCR beta chain was recorded in a study of T-cell memory formation after mild COVID-19. Study findings and constraints: CD4+ contracting clones were found mainly in CM and EM, and CD8+ ones in EMRA. A second wave expanding day 15 to 37 was CD4+-biased; contracting clones were balanced.

After 5'RACE with constant-segment primers, TCR alpha and TCR beta cDNA libraries carrying sample barcodes and UMIs were obtained. TCRdb recomputed calls from the 5' RACE reads with MiXCR, one row per CDR3 protein. The sample holds about 560,000 distinct CDR3 sequences, about a fifth seen once. Turning to this clonotype: Its antigen is as yet unknown.

Sequencing was carried out using PBMCs or a T cell subset sorted from them (not recorded which). This receptor was identified in an adult woman who had mild COVID-19 (a few samples of this study predate the infection). Cell type and time point are not known.

DNA of the CDR3: TGTGCCAGCAGTTTGAGAAAAGAATTGACAGGGAACTATCGCGGCTACACCTTC. Translating it yields CASSLRKELTGNYRGYTF. This sequence joins TRBV12-3 or TRBV12-4 and TRBJ1-2; 7 positions match TRBD1. The CDR3 runs to 18 residues. After removal of 3 bases from V and 8 bases from J, the junction contained 21 bases not matched to a gene.